This entry lists 23 T cell receptor beta chains sequenced from one sample in a study of shared clonotypes between healthy human individuals. The data were produced by immunoSEQ multiplex PCR, yet TCRdb's version contains in-frame clones alone and is incomplete. The repertoire holds around 1,900,000 clones, around 93% seen once, with about 1.6% in the top ten. The naive CD8 subset, CD45RO-negative cells positively selected for CCR7, excluded terminally differentiated effector memory CD45RA+ cells. The sequencing sample was made of naive CD8+ T cells from PBMCs. These receptors originate from a man between 18 and 29 years old in good health. Some clones in this sample may be carry-over from other donors' samples.

The V and J genes are TRBV7-9 and TRBJ1-4, with 9 nucleotides matching TRBD1. The CDR3 runs 16 residues. Germline CDR1 and CDR2: SEHNR and FQNEAQ (reference sequence). The J segment lost 8 bases and the V segment lost 2 bases, leaving 9 bases of the junction unmatched. In nucleotides, the CDR3 is TGTGCCAGCAGCTTATGGAAGGGACAGGGAAAGGAAAAACTGTTTTTT. It translates to CASSLWKGQGKEKLFF.

The chain carries TRBV7-2 and TRBJ1-2, with no clear D. The length of the CDR3 is 15 residues. V lost 2 bases and J 5 bases, leaving 15 bases between the germline ends. CDR1 is SGHTA and CDR2 is FQGNSA in the germline V gene. The CDR3 loop reads CASSLSSGAWYGYTF. The CDR3 nucleotides are TGTGCCAGCAGCTTAAGCTCCGGAGCCTGGTATGGCTACACCTTC.

This chain joins TRBV28 and TRBJ2-2; 15 positions agree with TRBD2. This CDR3 contains 17 residues. The germline gives CDR1 MDHEN, CDR2 SYDVKM. Losses at the gene ends were 2 bases for V and 7 bases for J; bases not matched to a gene: 5. The DNA of the CDR3 is TGTGCCAGCAGTTTAGGACTAGCGGGAGGGCCAGACGGGGAGCTGTTTTTT. This translates into CASSLGLAGGPDGELFF.

This chain uses TRBV27 with TRBJ1-1; TRBD1 might be the D (5 bases). V was clipped by 3 bases and J by 7 bases, with 12 bases between them. CDR3 length: 13 residues. Germline-derived CDR1 and CDR2 are MNHEY and SMNVEV (reference sequence). The CDR3 DNA sequence: TGTGCCAGCAGTTTCGGGACGGGGGATGAAGCTTTCTTT. This sequence encodes CASSFGTGDEAFF.

J is TRBJ1-1 and V is TRBV7-9; TRBD1 matches 10 bases. The CDR3 length is 15 residues. V lost 0 bases and J lost 8; bases outside the gene matches: 6. CDR1 SEHNR and CDR2 FQNEAQ come from the germline V gene (reference sequence). The CDR3 loop is CASSLAGQGWEEAFF. The DNA for the CDR3 is TGTGCCAGCAGCTTAGCGGGACAGGGGTGGGAGGAAGCTTTCTTT.

This chain joins TRBV4-3 and TRBJ2-1; 8 nucleotides line up with TRBD2. This CDR3 region has 16 residues. Trimming at V came to 0 bases and at J to 4 bases, leaving 5 bases not matched to a gene. Germline loops: CDR1 LGHNA, CDR2 YSLEER. CDR3 sequence (DNA): TGCGCCAGCAGCCAAGATCGACTAGCGCCTTACAATGAGCAGTTCTTC. Protein: CASSQDRLAPYNEQFF.

This clone was observed a few times. The V gene is TRBV11-2, the J gene TRBJ1-5, with D hard to call. The CDR3 has 13 amino acids. Germline-derived CDR1 and CDR2 are SGHAT and FQNNGV. V lost 5 bases, J lost 9 bases, and 14 bases lay in between. This CDR3 is CASSQQPTRPQHF. CDR3 bases: TGTGCCAGCAGCCAACAGCCTACTCGGCCCCAGCATTTT.

The J gene is TRBJ2-7, the V gene TRBV11-2; D uncertain. Germline V CDR1 and CDR2: SGHAT, FQNNGV. The CDR3 has 14 amino acids. V was pared by 1 base and J by 6 bases, with 13 bases between. The CDR3 bases are TGTGCCAGCAGCTTAGCCACCGATTTGTTCGAGCAGTACTTC. Amino acids: CASSLATDLFEQYF.

The gene calls are TRBV6-1 and TRBJ1-1, with 10 positions matching TRBD1. The CDR3 length is 17 residues. Germline V gives CDR1 MNHNS, CDR2 SASEGT. The junction had 7 bases not matched to a gene; V was cut back by 2 bases and J by 1 base. The CDR3 nucleotides are TGTGCCAGCAGTGAAACGGGACAGGGGATAGGGAACACTGAAGCTTTCTTT. Translated, it gives CASSETGQGIGNTEAFF.

The chain uses TRBV12-5 and TRBJ2-1; D perhaps matches TRBD2 (6 bases). Germline-derived CDR1 and CDR2 are LGHNT and FRNRAP. V gave up 2 bases and J gave up 4 bases, with 18 bases separating them. The CDR3 sequence is 17 residues long. The DNA of the CDR3 is TGTGCTAGTGGTTTGTTCCTTGGGGGGACCATGTACAATGAGCAGTTCTTC. Its translation is CASGLFLGGTMYNEQFF.

Of note for this clone: This sample includes further DNA sequences coding for the same CDR3. This sequence joins TRBV5-1 and TRBJ2-1; D gene unclear. With 4 bases removed from V and 0 bases from J, the gap between germline ends came to 8 bases. Looked up from germline, CDR1 is SGHRS and CDR2 is YFSETQ. This CDR3 has 14 residues. CDR3 amino acids: CASSPPGSYNEQFF. The CDR3 DNA is TGCGCCAGCAGCCCGCCGGGCTCCTACAATGAGCAGTTCTTC.

V usage is TRBV7-2 and J usage is TRBJ2-2; D remains unclear. CDR1 is SGHTA, CDR2 FQGNSA, per germline. V was trimmed by 2 bases and J by 7 bases, leaving 11 bases between them. The CDR3 is 14 amino acids. The CDR3 sequence is CASSLRKGDGELFF. CDR3 nucleotide sequence: TGTGCCAGCAGCTTAAGGAAAGGTGACGGGGAGCTGTTTTTT. Complete variable domain (other parts from reference TRBV7-2 and TRBJ2-2): GAGVSQSPSNKVTEKGKDVELRCDPISGHTALYWYRQSLGQGLEFLIYFQGNSAPDKSGLPSDRFSAERTGGSVSTLTIQRTQQEDSAVYLCASSLRKGDGELFFGEGSRLTVL.

This clone was seen just once. The chain's CDR3 is CASSLGGISTDTQYF. CDR3 DNA sequence: TGTGCCAGCAGCTTAGGCGGGATCAGCACAGATACGCAGTATTTT. V gene TRBV7-9 combines with J gene TRBJ2-3, with D perhaps matching TRBD2 (6 bases). V was shortened by 1 base and J by 0 bases, with 8 bases between the two germline ends. This CDR3 comprises 15 residues. The germline V gene encodes CDR1 SEHNR and CDR2 FQNEAQ (reference sequence).

The rearrangement joins TRBV19 to TRBJ2-5; 10 nucleotides align to TRBD2. With 3 bases clipped from V and 5 bases from J, the junction kept 12 bases outside the gene matches. The CDR3 loop spans 17 amino acids. Germline loops: CDR1 LNHDA, CDR2 SQIVND (reference sequence). The CDR3 DNA sequence: TGTGCCAGTAGTATCGGGCTAGCGGGAGTAGGTATTGAGACCCAGTACTTC. Translation gives CASSIGLAGVGIETQYF.

The V and J genes are TRBV5-1 and TRBJ1-1; D not resolved. The ends were cut back, 5 bases at V and 0 bases at J, with 20 bases in the middle. CDR3 length: 17 amino acids. From germline, CDR1 is SGHRS and CDR2 YFSETQ. The CDR3 protein is CASRPPQVGSMNTEAFF. The CDR3 bases are TGCGCCAGCAGACCCCCGCAGGTGGGCAGTATGAACACTGAAGCTTTCTTT.

The gene calls are TRBV27 and TRBJ1-5, with no clear D. Germline CDR1 reads MNHEY; CDR2 reads SMNVEV (reference sequence). The V end lost 3 bases, the J end lost 1 base, and 7 bases lay between the germline ends. The length of the CDR3 is 14 residues. DNA for the CDR3: TGTGCCAGCAGTTTCCTGGCGAGCAATCAGCCCCAGCATTTT. Translating it yields CASSFLASNQPQHF.

This chain connects TRBV5-4 to TRBJ1-2, with D uncertain. The germline V gene has CDR1 SGHNT and CDR2 YYREEE (reference sequence). CDR3 length equals 14 residues. The V end lost 4 bases, the J end lost 3 bases, and 13 bases lay between the germline ends. Here the CDR3 reads CASSAPATDYGYTF. Here the CDR3 DNA reads TGTGCCAGCAGCGCCCCAGCAACAGACTATGGCTACACCTTC.

V is TRBV4-3 and J is TRBJ2-3; TRBD2 agrees at 13 bases. The CDR3 is 16 residues long. From germline, CDR1 is LGHNA and CDR2 YSLEER. J was trimmed by 5 bases and V by 4 bases; bases with no gene match: 6. The chain's CDR3 is CASSPRTSGSKDTQYF. CDR3 nucleotide sequence: TGCGCCAGCAGCCCCCGGACTAGCGGGAGTAAAGATACGCAGTATTTT.

The genes are TRBV28 and TRBJ1-5, with D possibly matching TRBD1 (5 bases). Germline loops: CDR1 MDHEN, CDR2 SYDVKM. This CDR3 comprises 18 residues. V lost 5 bases and J lost 0, with 20 bases in between. The CDR3 sequence: CASSPDPGMDYSNQPQHF. In nucleotides, the CDR3 is TGTGCCAGCAGTCCTGACCCAGGGATGGATTATAGCAATCAGCCCCAGCATTTT.

The V gene is TRBV27, the J gene TRBJ2-1, with 14 bases aligning to TRBD2. The CDR3 is 18 amino acids. The V segment lost 4 bases and the J segment 6 bases; nucleotides outside the gene matches: 11. Germline lookup yields CDR1 MNHEY and CDR2 SMNVEV (reference sequence). The CDR3 loop reads CASSSDRGTSGRINEQFF. The CDR3 nucleotides read TGTGCCAGCAGTTCCGACAGGGGGACTAGCGGGAGAATCAATGAGCAGTTCTTC.

This chain uses TRBV7-9 with TRBJ2-7; 8 positions agree with TRBD2. V shed 5 bases and J 0 bases; nucleotides not matched to a gene: 6. Looked up from germline, CDR1 is SEHNR and CDR2 is FQNEAQ (reference sequence). CDR3 size: 15 residues. The CDR3 DNA is TGTGCCAGCAGCCCACTAGCGGCCTTCTCCTACGAGCAGTACTTC. This codes for CASSPLAAFSYEQYF.

CDR3 sequence reads: CSVEGDRATFNEQFF. CDR3 nucleotide sequence: TGCAGCGTTGAGGGAGACAGGGCCACGTTCAATGAGCAGTTCTTC. J is TRBJ2-1 and V is TRBV29-1; 7 bases map to TRBD1. Germline CDR1 and CDR2: SQVTM and ANQGSEA. This CDR3 is 15 amino acids long. The junction had 11 bases not matched to a gene; V was cut back by 3 bases and J by 6 bases.

The rearrangement joins TRBV19 to TRBJ2-3; 9 bases match TRBD1. Germline V lookup: CDR1 LNHDA, CDR2 SQIVND (reference sequence). V was clipped by 5 bases and J by 4 bases; unmatched bases: 10. This CDR3 is 16 amino acids long. CDR3 bases: TGTGCCAGTAGTGCTGACAGGGGGGCAACATCAGATACGCAGTATTTT. This sequence encodes CASSADRGATSDTQYF.